This entry concerns a single T cell receptor (beta chain). This entry comes from a study of cytomegalovirus exposure and HLA in healthy donors. PCR involved 60 Vbeta and 13 Jbeta primers. The table came from immunoSEQ multiplex PCR; TCRdb's copy has only in-frame clones and leaves some out. In the table there are some 76,000 clones, approximately 81% of which are singletons. The germline CDR1 and CDR2 sequences are SGHDT and YYEEEE. V gave up 4 bases and J gave up 0 bases, with 13 bases separating them. The length of the CDR3 is 15 residues. This receptor was taken from a woman aged 40 to 50 in good health and CMV-seropositive. Input material: PBMCs. The rearrangement links TRBV5-6 to TRBJ1-2; tentative D call: TRBD1 (6 bases). CDR3 loop: CASSKAGVPNYGYTF. For the CDR3, the DNA is TGTGCCAGCAGCAAGGCAGGGGTCCCTAACTATGGCTACACCTTC.